A selection of T cell receptor beta chains follows, all from one sample in a study of blood T cell repertoires in COVID-19. The repertoire was sequenced with immunoSEQ multiplex PCR; TCRdb's copy has only in-frame clones and lacks some. The sample records 330,000 or so clones, 80% to 95% being singletons. Sequencing was carried out using PBMCs or T cells enriched from blood (not recorded which). The receptors derive from a woman in her thirties who had recovered from COVID-19. Each CDR3 is given with its conserved first and last residue. The D gene is left open where the match is weak. Clone size, where shown, is once, few, many, or a class for clones that have expanded.

size,D,V,J,DNA,CDR3
.,TRBD2,TRBV5-4,TRBJ2-1,TGTGCCAGCAGCTTGAGGGGCGGGAGGATAAATGAGCAGTTCTTC,CASSLRGGRINEQFF
.,.,TRBV21-1,TRBJ1-3,TGTGCCAGCAGCAAAGGTATCTGCTCTGGAAACACCATATATTTT,CASSKGICSGNTIYF
.,TRBD1,TRBV7-8,TRBJ1-1,TGTGCCAGCAGCTTAGTTGGGACAGGGGTTCGAACCACTGAAGCTTTCTTT,CASSLVGTGVRTTEAFF
once,TRBD1,TRBV29-1,TRBJ1-1,TGCAGCGGAGGGACAGGGAGGGGTACTGAAGCTTTCTTT,CSGGTGRGTEAFF
.,.,TRBV21-1,TRBJ1-5,TGTGCCAGCAGCAATATCAGGGGGGAACAGCCCCAGCATTTT,CASSNIRGEQPQHF
.,.,TRBV15,TRBJ2-4,TGTGCCACCAGCAGAGGGTGGCGGGACTGGGACATTCAGTACTTC,CATSRGWRDWDIQYF
.,.,TRBV21-1,TRBJ1-6,TGTGCCAGCAGCCTCCGACAGGGGGTAAGGAATTCACCCCTCCACTTT,CASSLRQGVRNSPLHF
.,.,TRBV28,TRBJ2-2,TGTGCCAGCAGAGGCGGATACACCGGGGAGCTGTTTTTT,CASRGGYTGELFF
.,.,TRBV20-1,TRBJ1-1,TGCAGTGCTAGTCGTGAACGGTTAAACACTGAAGCTTTCTTT,CSASRERLNTEAFF
few,TRBD1,TRBV11-2,TRBJ1-1,TGTGCCAGCAGCTTGGGACAGGAGAGTGAAGCTTTCTTT,CASSLGQESEAFF
.,.,TRBV9,TRBJ2-1,TGTGCCAGCAGCGCTTCCCTAGCGTATGAGCAGTTCTTC,CASSASLAYEQFF
once,.,TRBV24-1,TRBJ2-1,TGTGCCACCAGTGATCCGGCGGAGCGGTCCTCCTACAATGAGCAGTTCTTC,CATSDPAERSSYNEQFF
.,TRBD1,TRBV18,TRBJ2-2,TGTGCCAGCTCGCAGGGACAGGGGTTCGCCGGGGAGCTGTTTTTT,CASSQGQGFAGELFF
.,TRBD2,TRBV12-3/TRBV12-4,TRBJ2-1,TGTGCCAGCAACGGACTAGCGGGAGATGAGCAGTTCTTC,CASNGLAGDEQFF
.,.,TRBV12-3/TRBV12-4,TRBJ1-2,TGTGCCAGCAGTTCTCAGGGAAGAGGCTACACCTTC,CASSSQGRGYTF
.,.,TRBV14,TRBJ2-2,TGTGCCAGCAGCCCCTACACCGGGGAGCTGTTTTTT,CASSPYTGELFF
.,.,TRBV11-2,TRBJ1-1,TGTGCCAGCAGCCACAACGTATGGGCCCCGAACACTGAAGCTTTCTTT,CASSHNVWAPNTEAFF
.,.,TRBV15,TRBJ1-4,TGTGCCACCAGCACAGGGGTAGGAGAAAAACTGTTTTTT,CATSTGVGEKLFF
.,.,TRBV5-1,TRBJ2-7,TGCGCCAGCAGCTTGGGAGGTAGCCTGAGCTCCTACGAGCAGTACTTC,CASSLGGSLSSYEQYF
.,TRBD1,TRBV6-5,TRBJ1-2,TGTGCCAGCAGCCCCGACAGGGGATACGGCTACACCTTC,CASSPDRGYGYTF
.,.,TRBV5-5,TRBJ2-7,TGTGCCAGCAGCTTGAGACCGGGGAGGGGGACCTACGAGCAGTACTTC,CASSLRPGRGTYEQYF
.,TRBD2,TRBV6-2/TRBV6-3,TRBJ2-1,TGTGCCAGCAGTTCCCAGCGGGGGGATAATGAGCAGTTCTTC,CASSSQRGDNEQFF
.,.,TRBV7-9,TRBJ2-3,TGTGCCAGCAGCTTAGCTAGCGGCAGTTCGGGTACGCAGTATTTT,CASSLASGSSGTQYF
.,.,TRBV15,TRBJ1-4,TGTGCCACCAGCAGAGAGAGAGGGATTAGCGAAAAACTGTTTTTT,CATSRERGISEKLFF
.,.,TRBV4-1,TRBJ2-3,TGCGCCAGCAGCGAACCTGTGCGGGGTACGCAGTATTTT,CASSEPVRGTQYF
.,.,TRBV4-2,TRBJ2-3,TGTGCCAGCAGCCAAGATCAGCGGGCAGATACGCAGTATTTT,CASSQDQRADTQYF
.,.,TRBV7-2,TRBJ1-5,TGTGCCAGCAGTATTGACAGCGTAGGTGGGCCCCAGCATTTT,CASSIDSVGGPQHF
.,.,TRBV18,TRBJ2-1,TGTGCCAGCGGGCCGGGATCGGCCCTTGATGAGCAGTTCTTC,CASGPGSALDEQFF
.,.,TRBV4-3,TRBJ2-7,TGCGCCAGCAGCCAAGAGGGCCCGGGACTCCTTGCCTACGAGCAGTACTTC,CASSQEGPGLLAYEQYF
.,.,TRBV6-4,TRBJ1-1,TGTGCCAGCAGTCCCCTCCCCGGGGGGTTGGCTTTCTTT,CASSPLPGGLAFF
.,.,TRBV19,TRBJ2-7,TGTGCCAGTAGTATACGGCGGGGACCTTACGAGCAGTACTTC,CASSIRRGPYEQYF
.,.,TRBV28,TRBJ1-5,TGTGCCAGCAGTTTGGGCCGACAGCCCCAGCATTTT,CASSLGRQPQHF
.,.,TRBV11-3,TRBJ2-1,TGTGCCAGCAGCCTCGGTAGGAGTGAGCAGTTCTTC,CASSLGRSEQFF
.,.,TRBV9,TRBJ1-4,TGTGCCAGCAGCCTGGGGGGTACAGATAATGAAAAACTGTTTTTT,CASSLGGTDNEKLFF
once,TRBD1,TRBV28,TRBJ1-5,TGTGCCAGCAGTTTGTGGGACAGGGGTTTGGATCAGCCCCAGCATTTT,CASSLWDRGLDQPQHF
.,.,TRBV27,TRBJ2-3,TGTGCCAGCAGTCCGAGGAGGGATACGCAGTATTTT,CASSPRRDTQYF
.,.,TRBV7-3,TRBJ2-5,TGTGCCAGCAGCCCGATTGGCAAAGAGACCCAGTACTTC,CASSPIGKETQYF
.,TRBD1,TRBV29-1,TRBJ1-1,TGCAGCGCCAGGGACAGGGGGCTGCATACTGAAGCTTTCTTT,CSARDRGLHTEAFF
.,TRBD1,TRBV30,TRBJ2-5,TGTGCCTGGGCCCTACAGGGGGCGCGGGAGACCCAGTACTTC,CAWALQGARETQYF
few,.,TRBV5-1,TRBJ1-1,TGCGCCAGCAGCCTATCCCCCATGAACACTGAAGCTTTCTTT,CASSLSPMNTEAFF
.,TRBD2,TRBV19,TRBJ2-3,TGTGCCACCCGACCGGGGACTAGCGTCGCAGATACGCAGTATTTT,CATRPGTSVADTQYF
.,.,TRBV5-6,TRBJ1-1,TGTGCCAGCAGCTTTTTCTTAGGGGGCACTGAAGCTTTCTTT,CASSFFLGGTEAFF
.,.,TRBV6-4,TRBJ2-2,TGTGCCAGCAGTGACAGATCGGGGAACACCGGGGAGCTGTTTTTT,CASSDRSGNTGELFF
.,TRBD2,TRBV29-1,TRBJ2-3,TGCAGCGTGATACTGACTAGCGGGAGGCCAGATACGCAGTATTTT,CSVILTSGRPDTQYF
once,.,TRBV28,TRBJ1-1,TGTGCCAGCAGGACCACAGGGTCTGAAGCTTTCTTT,CASRTTGSEAFF
.,.,TRBV10-3,TRBJ1-4,TGTGCCATCTCCCAGGGCCCGAATGAAAAACTGTTTTTT,CAISQGPNEKLFF
.,TRBD2,TRBV20-1,TRBJ2-1,TGCAGTGCTAGTTCCGGCGGGAGCTCCTACAATGAGCAGTTCTTC,CSASSGGSSYNEQFF
.,TRBD2,TRBV24-1,TRBJ2-3,TGTGCCACCAGTGACCAGACTAGCGGGGCCACAGATACGCAGTATTTT,CATSDQTSGATDTQYF
.,.,TRBV4-3,TRBJ1-6,TGCGCCAGCAGCCAAGATAGCCGGGGGACGGATAATTCACCCCTCCACTTT,CASSQDSRGTDNSPLHF
.,TRBD1,TRBV28,TRBJ1-2,TGTGCCAGCAATTTAAGGACAGGCCCAGATGGCTACACCTTC,CASNLRTGPDGYTF
few,TRBD1,TRBV20-1,TRBJ1-2,TGCAGTGCTAGTATCCGGGACAGGCGAAACTATGGCTACACCTTC,CSASIRDRRNYGYTF